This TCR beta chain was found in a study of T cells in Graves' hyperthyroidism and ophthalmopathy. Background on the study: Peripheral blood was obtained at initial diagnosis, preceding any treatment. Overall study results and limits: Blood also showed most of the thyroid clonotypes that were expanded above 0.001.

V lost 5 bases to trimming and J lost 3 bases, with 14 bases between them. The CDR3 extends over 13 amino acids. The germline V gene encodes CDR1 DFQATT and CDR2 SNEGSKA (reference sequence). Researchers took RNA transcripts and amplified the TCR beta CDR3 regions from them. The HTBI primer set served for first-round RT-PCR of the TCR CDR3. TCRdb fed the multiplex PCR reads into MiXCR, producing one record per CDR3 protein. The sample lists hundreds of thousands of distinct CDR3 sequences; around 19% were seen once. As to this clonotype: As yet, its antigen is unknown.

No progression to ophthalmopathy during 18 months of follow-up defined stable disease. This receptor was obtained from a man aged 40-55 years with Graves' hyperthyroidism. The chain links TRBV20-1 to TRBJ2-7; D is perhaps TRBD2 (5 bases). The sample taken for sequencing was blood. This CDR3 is CSARPGIFYEQYF. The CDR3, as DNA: TGCAGTGCTCGACCGGGAATTTTCTACGAGCAGTACTTC.